These T cell receptor beta chains were read from a single sample in a study of blood T cell repertoires in COVID-19. Sequencing was performed with immunoSEQ multiplex PCR; in TCRdb, only in-frame clones are kept and a portion is missing. The data contain about 50,000 clones, 85% to 90% of them seen just once; the ten biggest clones take up 3% to 3.5%. The sequenced sample consisted of PBMCs or T cells enriched from blood (not recorded which). Receptor source: a woman aged 45-65 years who had recovered from COVID-19. CDR3s include the opening cysteine and the closing phenylalanine or tryptophan. The D gene is left open where the match is weak. The size of a clone is reported for some rows only, either as once, few or many, or as a class for expanded clones.

V gene	clone size	J gene	D gene	CDR3 protein	CDR3 DNA
TRBV28	.	TRBJ1-5	.	CASSLERRLQPQHF	TGTGCCAGCAGCCTCGAGAGGCGCCTTCAGCCCCAGCATTTT
TRBV2	.	TRBJ1-2	.	CASSAGVTNYGYTF	TGTGCCAGCAGTGCCGGGGTTACAAACTATGGCTACACCTTC
TRBV4-3	.	TRBJ2-6	TRBD2	CASSLHSGNAPGANVLTF	TGCGCCAGCAGCCTCCATAGCGGGAACGCCCCTGGGGCCAACGTCCTGACTTTC
TRBV6-5	.	TRBJ2-7	TRBD1	CASSRGQGNEQYF	TGTGCCAGCAGTCGGGGACAGGGTAACGAGCAGTACTTC
TRBV7-2	.	TRBJ2-7	.	CASSLQLEQYF	TGTGCCAGCAGCTTACAACTTGAGCAGTACTTC
TRBV7-6	.	TRBJ2-7	TRBD1	CASSVTGGSFGEQYF	TGTGCCAGCAGCGTGACAGGGGGCAGTTTTGGCGAGCAGTACTTC
TRBV28	.	TRBJ1-4	.	CASSYPPGTTNEKLFF	TGTGCCAGCAGTTACCCCCCCGGGACAACTAATGAAAAACTGTTTTTT
TRBV7-2	.	TRBJ2-1	.	CASSLKRLDEQFF	TGTGCCAGCAGCTTAAAACGCTTAGATGAGCAGTTCTTC
TRBV29-1	.	TRBJ1-3	.	CSAGTQTSGNTIYF	TGCAGCGCTGGGACACAGACCTCTGGAAACACCATATATTTT
TRBV6-6	.	TRBJ1-6	TRBD1	CASSYSTGARSPLHF	TGTGCCAGCAGTTATTCGACAGGGGCTCGATCACCCCTCCACTTT
TRBV19	.	TRBJ2-2	.	CASSTLNTGELFF	TGTGCCAGTAGTACGCTAAACACCGGGGAGCTGTTTTTT
TRBV10-2	once	TRBJ2-2	TRBD2	CASSLLRGGITSTGELFF	TGCGCCAGCTCCCTATTACGGGGGGGGATAACCTCCACCGGGGAGCTGTTTTTT
TRBV24-1	.	TRBJ1-3	TRBD1	CATSDPGQGPGNTIYF	TGTGCCACCAGTGACCCGGGACAGGGACCTGGAAACACCATATATTTT
TRBV5-4	.	TRBJ2-1	.	CASSLGQGNEQFF	TGTGCCAGCAGCTTGGGGCAGGGAAATGAGCAGTTCTTC
TRBV7-2	.	TRBJ1-1	.	CASSLVAGLNTEAFF	TGTGCCAGCAGCTTAGTAGCAGGGTTGAACACTGAAGCTTTCTTT
TRBV9	.	TRBJ1-2	TRBD1	CASSRASGGNSIYGYTF	TGTGCCAGCAGCCGAGCATCAGGGGGCAATAGCATCTATGGCTACACCTTC
TRBV4-3	.	TRBJ1-2	.	CASSDYDGGNYGYTF	TGCGCCAGCAGCGATTACGACGGAGGGAACTATGGCTACACCTTC
TRBV20-1	.	TRBJ2-3	TRBD2	CSASTSGRTDTQYF	TGCAGTGCTAGTACCAGCGGGAGAACAGATACGCAGTATTTT
TRBV15	.	TRBJ2-3	TRBD2	CATSRGGSGGAYTQYF	TGTGCCACCAGCAGAGGAGGAAGCGGGGGGGCTTATACGCAGTATTTT
TRBV20-1	.	TRBJ2-7	.	CSARSREQYF	TGCAGTGCTAGATCGCGGGAGCAGTACTTC
TRBV6-5	.	TRBJ2-1	TRBD1	CASSTGQGYNEQFF	TGTGCCAGCTCAACCGGACAGGGCTACAATGAGCAGTTCTTC
TRBV3-1/TRBV3-2	.	TRBJ2-1	TRBD2	CASSQDGGGRAFEQFF	TGTGCCAGCAGCCAAGATGGGGGCGGGAGGGCCTTTGAGCAGTTCTTC
TRBV7-2	few	TRBJ1-6	.	CASSLDGGANNSPLHF	TGTGCCAGCAGCCTCGATGGAGGGGCCAATAATTCACCCCTCCACTTT
TRBV6-2/TRBV6-3	.	TRBJ2-1	TRBD2	CASSPGGVYNEQFF	TGTGCCAGCAGCCCTGGGGGGGTCTACAATGAGCAGTTCTTC
TRBV24-1	.	TRBJ1-1	.	CATSEDSGTEAFF	TGTGCCACCAGTGAAGACAGCGGGACTGAAGCTTTCTTT
TRBV9	.	TRBJ1-3	TRBD1	CASSVRQGPGNTIYF	TGTGCCAGCAGCGTACGACAGGGACCTGGAAACACCATATATTTT
TRBV6-5	.	TRBJ2-5	TRBD2	CASRNSGGASETQYF	TGTGCCAGCAGAAATAGCGGGGGGGCCTCGGAGACCCAGTACTTC
TRBV7-9	.	TRBJ2-3	.	CASSRDISTDTQYF	TGTGCCAGCAGCCGGGACATCAGCACAGATACGCAGTATTTT